The 12 T cell receptor beta chains given below trace back to one sample, sequenced in a study of blood T cell repertoires in COVID-19. Method: immunoSEQ multiplex PCR; TCRdb's copy keeps in-frame clones and lacks some. The table includes roughly 23,000 clones, roughly 87% detected once. The sequenced material came from peripheral blood. The source is a man aged 70 or older with acute or convalescent COVID-19.

The chain couples TRBV19 to TRBJ2-3, with D possibly TRBD2 on 6 matching bases. This CDR3 is 15 amino acids long. Trimming removed 6 bases from V and 2 bases from J, with 15 bases in between. Germline CDR1 reads LNHDA; CDR2 reads SQIVND (reference sequence). The CDR3: CASRQTGGVTDTQYF. The DNA of the CDR3 is TGTGCCAGTAGGCAAACGGGCGGGGTCACAGATACGCAGTATTTT.

The genes are TRBV7-8 and TRBJ2-3; 8 nucleotides line up with TRBD2. Germline-derived CDR1 and CDR2 are SGHVS and FQNEAQ. Trimming at V came to 5 bases and at J to 3 bases, leaving 13 bases not matched to a gene. The CDR3 is made up of 17 amino acids. This CDR3 reads CASSLTFAGGGTDTQYF. CDR3 nucleotide sequence: TGTGCCAGCAGCCTCACCTTCGCGGGGGGAGGGACAGATACGCAGTATTTT.

J is TRBJ2-7 and V is TRBV20-1; D gene ambiguous. The V gene's germline CDR1 is DFQATT and CDR2 SNEGSKA (reference sequence). V was pared by 2 bases and J by 5 bases, with 4 bases between. There are 10 residues in the CDR3. The CDR3 sequence: CSARIDEQYF. CDR3 DNA: TGCAGTGCTAGAATCGACGAGCAGTACTTC.

The chain carries TRBV5-1 and TRBJ2-7; D possibly corresponds to TRBD2 (5 bases). Trimming left V 2 bases short and J 5 bases short, with 8 bases between. The CDR3 contains 12 residues. Germline V gene lookup returns CDR1 SGHRS and CDR2 YFSETQ. Here the CDR3 reads CASSFSRDEQYF. The CDR3, as DNA: TGCGCCAGCAGCTTCTCGCGGGACGAGCAGTACTTC.

This chain connects TRBV19 to TRBJ1-1; 8 nucleotides line up with TRBD1. CDR1 is LNHDA, CDR2 SQIVND, per germline (reference sequence). This CDR3 spans 15 amino acids. The junction had 10 bases not matched to a gene; V was cut back by 1 base and J by 9 bases. The CDR3 is CASSIVTQGATKAFF. Written as DNA, the CDR3 is TGTGCCAGTAGTATAGTTACGCAGGGGGCGACGAAAGCTTTCTTT.

The chain combines TRBV19 with TRBJ1-5; D is perhaps TRBD1 (5 bases). V lost 4 bases to trimming and J lost 2 bases, with 12 bases between them. Germline CDR1 and CDR2: LNHDA and SQIVND (reference sequence). This CDR3 is 15 amino acids long. The CDR3 DNA follows: TGTGCCAGTAGTAACCGGGAGGGACGCAATCAGCCCCAGCATTTT. It specifies CASSNREGRNQPQHF. Variable domain in full (rest from reference TRBV19 and TRBJ1-5): DGGITQSPKYLFRKEGQNVTLSCEQNLNHDAMYWYRQDPGQGLRLIYYSQIVNDFQKGDIAEGYSVSREKKESFPLTVTSAQKNPTAFYLCASSNREGRNQPQHFGDGTRLSIL.

The chain employs TRBV7-9 and TRBJ2-1; D is unresolved. CDR3 length: 17 amino acids. Germline assignment: CDR1 SEHNR and CDR2 FQNEAQ (reference sequence). With 5 bases removed from V and 8 bases from J, the gap between germline ends came to 25 bases. The CDR3: CASSIYPRWSLFDEQFF. The CDR3 region has the DNA TGTGCCAGCAGCATATACCCGAGGTGGAGCTTGTTCGATGAGCAGTTCTTC.

This clone occurred a few times. The V call is TRBV9, the J call TRBJ2-2; D is undetermined. Per germline, CDR1 SGDLS and CDR2 YYNGEE. There are 14 residues in the CDR3. V shed 3 bases and J shed 1 base, with 7 bases lying between them. This CDR3 reads CASSDQMNTGELFF. The CDR3 DNA is TGTGCCAGCAGCGATCAGATGAACACCGGGGAGCTGTTTTTT.

This clone was seen only a few times. The chain recombines TRBV18 with TRBJ2-3; 8 nucleotides match TRBD2. The germline gives CDR1 KGHSH, CDR2 LQKENI. This CDR3 is 15 amino acids long. The J segment lost 5 bases and the V segment lost 6 bases, leaving 10 bases of the junction unmatched. The CDR3 DNA follows: TGTGCCAGCTCGATACGGGAGGGCCAGGGAGATACGCAGTATTTT. It translates to CASSIREGQGDTQYF.

V and J are TRBV18 and TRBJ1-5; D perhaps matches TRBD1 (6 bases). CDR1 is KGHSH and CDR2 is LQKENI in the germline V gene. V gave up 3 bases and J gave up 3 bases, with 15 bases separating them. The CDR3 extends over 16 amino acids. This CDR3 reads CASSPGGRGTNQPQHF. CDR3 in DNA: TGTGCCAGCTCACCGGGTGGCAGGGGCACCAATCAGCCCCAGCATTTT.

The rearrangement joins TRBV14 to TRBJ1-2; 7 bases are a match to TRBD1. Germline V lookup: CDR1 SGHDN, CDR2 FVKESK. The CDR3 sequence is 15 residues long. Trimming removed 2 bases from V and 1 base from J; junction bases left unmatched: 4. The CDR3 bases are TGTGCCAGCAGCCAAACCGGACAGGTTAACTATGGCTACACCTTC. This gives the protein CASSQTGQVNYGYTF.

The chain employs TRBV3-1 (or the pseudogene TRBV3-2) and TRBJ1-6, with 7 positions matching TRBD1. CDR1 and CDR2 (germline): LGHDT, YNNKEL (reference sequence). Unmatched junction bases numbered 2, after V lost 6 bases and J lost 3 bases. The CDR3 spans 14 residues. CDR3 sequence reads: CASSWDSYNSPLHF. CDR3 coding DNA: TGTGCCAGCAGTTGGGACAGCTATAATTCACCCCTCCACTTT.